These T cell receptor beta chains were read from a single sample in a study of Ad26.COV2.S vaccination and SARS-CoV-2 variants. Profiling relied on immunoSEQ multiplex PCR, and the TCRdb table lists in-frame clones only, not all of them. The table has 380,000 or so clones, more than 85% seen once. The sample was peripheral blood, taken in a trial of Ad26.COV2.S vaccine versus placebo. The receptors stem from a person aged 18-65 years who received the Ad26.COV2.S COVID-19 vaccine or a placebo. The CDR3 runs from the conserved cysteine through the conserved F or W. A D gene is named only where the DNA matches it firmly. Clone size is stated in some rows and not others, as once, few, many or a class when expanded.

abundance	v_gene	d_gene	j_gene	CDR3nt	CDR3aa
NA	TRBV12-3/TRBV12-4	NA	TRBJ2-1	TGTGCCAGCAGTAGGTCCGATTACAATGAGCAGTTCTTC	CASSRSDYNEQFF
NA	TRBV5-1	NA	TRBJ1-2	TGCGCCAGCAGCCTCCGGCGGAACTATGGCTACACCTTC	CASSLRRNYGYTF
NA	TRBV5-1	NA	TRBJ1-2	TGCGCCAGCAGCTTGGGGGAGGACCGGAGTTCCTCTGGCTACACCTTC	CASSLGEDRSSSGYTF
NA	TRBV18	TRBD1	TRBJ1-2	TGTGCCAGCTCACAAACAGGGGGTCATGGCTACACCTTC	CASSQTGGHGYTF
NA	TRBV7-9	NA	TRBJ2-1	TGTGCCAGCAGCCTTGCCGGGAACTACAATGAGCAGTTCTTC	CASSLAGNYNEQFF
once	TRBV29-1	NA	TRBJ2-7	TGCAGCGTATTAGCGGTGGGCGAGCAGTACTTC	CSVLAVGEQYF
NA	TRBV12-3/TRBV12-4	NA	TRBJ1-2	TGTGCCAGCAGTTTCGGGGATGGCTACACCTTC	CASSFGDGYTF
NA	TRBV6-5	NA	TRBJ1-2	TGTGCCAGCAGTTACAGGGTGCGGGACTATGGCTACACCTTC	CASSYRVRDYGYTF
NA	TRBV7-2	NA	TRBJ1-2	TGTGCCAGCAGCTTAGGGCAGGGGATCGATGGCTACACCTTC	CASSLGQGIDGYTF
NA	TRBV7-9	TRBD1	TRBJ2-1	TGTGCCAGCAGGGAGGACAGGGAAGGATACAATGAGCAGTTCTTC	CASREDREGYNEQFF
once	TRBV7-2	NA	TRBJ1-6	TGTGCCAGCAGCTTAGCAGGGAATTCACCCCTCCACTTT	CASSLAGNSPLHF
NA	TRBV6-5	TRBD1	TRBJ1-2	TGTGCCAGCAGGTCCGGGACAGGGAGGAACTATGGCTACACCTTC	CASRSGTGRNYGYTF
NA	TRBV9	TRBD1	TRBJ1-3	TGTGCCAGCAGCCCCCACCCCCGACAGGGAGGAAACACCATATATTTT	CASSPHPRQGGNTIYF
NA	TRBV6-5	NA	TRBJ2-7	TGTGCCAGCATGGGCCCGGCGACAGCCTACGAGCAGTACTTC	CASMGPATAYEQYF
few	TRBV14	TRBD1	TRBJ1-1	TGTGCCAGCAGCGGCCCCGGGACAGGGGGAATTTATTACACTGAAGCTTTCTTT	CASSGPGTGGIYYTEAFF
NA	TRBV5-1	TRBD1	TRBJ1-2	TGCGCCAGCAGCGCTGGGACAGGGAACTATGGCTACACCTTC	CASSAGTGNYGYTF
NA	TRBV21-1	NA	TRBJ1-1	TGTGCCAGCAGCAAACCAAATGACAGGGTATCCACTGAAGCTTTCTTT	CASSKPNDRVSTEAFF
NA	TRBV6-1	TRBD1	TRBJ2-4	TGTGCCAGCAGTGAAGGTAGGACAGGGATGGCCCCCAAAAACATTCAGTACTTC	CASSEGRTGMAPKNIQYF
NA	TRBV5-8	NA	TRBJ2-1	TGTGCCAGCAGCCTAGGGGGGAACTCCTACAATGAGCAGTTCTTC	CASSLGGNSYNEQFF
NA	TRBV9	NA	TRBJ1-3	TGTGCCAGCAGCGGCGCCCTCGCAGGACGAGGAAACACCATATATTTT	CASSGALAGRGNTIYF
NA	TRBV28	NA	TRBJ2-7	TGTGCCAGCAAAGGAGGGGGAGGGTTAGACGAGCAGTACTTC	CASKGGGGLDEQYF
NA	TRBV7-9	NA	TRBJ2-3	TGTGCCAGTCTCGATGACGGATCTAGCACAGATACGCAGTATTTT	CASLDDGSSTDTQYF
once	TRBV6-5	NA	TRBJ2-1	TGTGCCAGCAGTCCTAGGATCGGCGAGCAGTTCTTC	CASSPRIGEQFF
once	TRBV9	TRBD2	TRBJ2-4	TGTGCCAGCGCACGCGGGGGAACTGCCAAAAACATTCAGTACTTC	CASARGGTAKNIQYF
NA	TRBV7-9	NA	TRBJ1-2	TGTGCCAGCAGCTTAGCAGAGGTCGGTGGCTACACCTTC	CASSLAEVGGYTF
few	TRBV6-5	TRBD1	TRBJ2-5	TGTGCCAGCAGTTCAGGGACAGGGGAAGAGACCCAGTACTTC	CASSSGTGEETQYF